This TCR beta chain derives from a study of T-cell memory formation after mild COVID-19 (dated by TCRdb to the early 2020s). In terms of the full investigation: TCR sequence clusters from the two donors were largely donor specific. In a couple of donors, T-cell clones that expanded and contracted after mild COVID-19 were tracked by sequencing TCRalpha and TCRbeta repertoires over time. The cohort comprised two young, previously healthy adult volunteers, one female and one male.

Ficoll-Paque density gradient centrifugation was used to isolate PBMCs. TCRdb records Illumina NovaSeq 6000 as the sequencer. TCRalpha and TCRbeta cDNA libraries were built by 5'RACE with constant-segment primers, adding sample barcodes and unique molecular identifiers. RNA was extracted from every sample with Trizol reagent. Libraries were amplified in two PCR steps, with a second sample barcode and Illumina TruSeq adapters added in the second step. Libraries were sequenced on an Illumina NovaSeq with 2 x 150 bp paired-end reads. Concerning the study's data processing: Demultiplexing of reads and collapsing into UMI-guided consensus sequences were performed with migec v1.2.7. With mixcr v2.1.11, UMI consensuses were aligned to TRA and TRB V and J templates and assembled into clonotypes. Clonotypes were classified as expanded or contracted when called significant by both edgeR and NoisET, with noise models trained on biological replicates. For edgeR calls, the cutoffs were a false discovery rate-adjusted p below 0.01 and a log2 fold-change threshold of 1. As an exploratory analysis of dynamics, max-normalized trajectories of the 1000 most abundant clonotypes were examined with PCA combined with hierarchical clustering. Separately sequenced CD4+ and CD8+ repertoires were used to assign the CD4 or CD8 phenotype of responding clones. TCRdb cleaned the public reads at Q25 with fastp, built clones with MiXCR and kept in-frame beta chains. Rows with one shared CDR3 protein collapse into an entry with the most common genes and DNA. The V and J calls and clone size come from TCRdb's table, not from the authors' own analysis. The sample profile shows roughly 250,000 distinct CDR3 sequences; 16% of them were found once. The ten largest account for around 23% of the sample.

Per the germline V gene, SGHRS is the CDR1 and YFSETQ is the CDR2. At the junction V is shortened by 4 bases and J by 5 bases; bases outside the gene matches: 8. The CDR3 contains 14 residues, cysteine and phenylalanine counted. Only the CDR3 region is kept as DNA, spanning 42 bases read in frame from base 1. This clonotype has a count of ten or more. Its specific antigen is unknown. One base away there is no much larger clone; base qualities are not given. The full study reports these points: Clones that contracted from day 15 to 85 showed balanced CD4/CD8 phenotypes, whereas a second wave of clones that expanded from day 15 to 37 leaned towards CD4+. The study covered only a couple of mild cases, and larger cohorts including severe cases with pre-infection samples were considered necessary. The second-wave clones that peaked on day 37 were not confirmed to be SARS-CoV-2 specific. Contracting CD4+ clones turned up mainly in the CM and EM memory subsets, whereas EMRA was where CD8+ clones were enriched. Some responding clones were detected in pre-infection memory, suggesting pre-existing cross-reactive memory T cells joined the SARS-CoV-2 response.

This receptor chain uses TRBV5-1 and TRBJ1-2, with 7 bases aligning to TRBD1. Sequences were obtained from PBMCs or a T cell subset sorted from them (not recorded which). This sequence was found in a man aged 18 to 29 who had mild COVID-19 (a few samples of this study predate the infection). The sample titles of this study are shuffled in the database, so cell type and time point are left out; the donor was told from shared clones. In nucleotides, the sequence is TGCGCCAGCAGCCCAGGGGACAGCTCATATGGCTACACCTTC. It translates as CASSPGDSSYGYTF.